This TCR beta chain was recovered during a study of response to subunit inactivated influenza vaccine. The study, taken as a whole, reports: The authors proposed limited new T cell recruitment per seasonal influenza vaccination.

Using its own MiXCR run on the RT-PCR reads, TCRdb lists one record per CDR3 protein. The sample lists about 780,000 distinct CDR3 sequences; approximately 17% were seen once. The CDR3 spans 13 residues. Trimming left V 6 bases short and J 4 bases short, with 12 bases between. This clonotype was detected only a few times. What it binds is not known. This sequence was found in a man between 45 and 60 years old who received an inactivated influenza vaccine. The sequences come from PBMCs from blood, collected roughly 5 days after vaccination. The chain employs TRBV12-3 or TRBV12-4 and TRBJ1-1; D might be TRBD1 (5 bases). This CDR3 reads CASSLMRGTEAFF. The DNA for the CDR3 is TGTGCCAGCAGCCTCATGAGGGGCACTGAAGCTTTCTTT.